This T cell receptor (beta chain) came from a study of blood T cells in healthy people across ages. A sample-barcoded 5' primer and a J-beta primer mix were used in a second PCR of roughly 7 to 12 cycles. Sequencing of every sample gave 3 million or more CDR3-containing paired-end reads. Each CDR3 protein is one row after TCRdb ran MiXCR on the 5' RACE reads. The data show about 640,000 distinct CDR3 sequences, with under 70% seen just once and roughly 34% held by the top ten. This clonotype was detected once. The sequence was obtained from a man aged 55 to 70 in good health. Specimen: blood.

The CDR3, as DNA: TGCGGTGGGGAATCCCAAGAGACCCAGTACTTC. Translating it yields CGGESQETQYF. The chain uses TRBV20-1 and TRBJ2-5; no definite D call. Germline CDR1 reads DFQATT; CDR2 reads SNEGSKA (reference sequence). This CDR3 spans 11 amino acids.